This T cell receptor (beta chain) originates from a study of CD8 T cells in Susac syndrome (dated by TCRdb to about 2019). About the study as a whole: Of the Susac syndrome patients who were sequenced, under ten were in clinical remission while five or six had clinically active disease. At blood withdrawal, Susac syndrome patients were either therapy-naive, taking corticosteroids (in some cases with IVIg as well), or taking IVIg alone. Repertoire sequencing was used to test whether CD8+ T cell activation and differentiation in Susac syndrome was antigen driven. Clonality of the CD8+ T cell repertoire was compared between about a dozen healthy donors, approximately 14 Susac syndrome patients and 15 multiple sclerosis patients.

RNA was extracted with the RNeasy kit and about 0.5 to 1 ug was reverse transcribed using random hexamers. TCR beta CDR3 regions were amplified with the immunoSEQ multiplex PCR assay covering 54 Vbeta and 13 Jbeta segments. PCR amplification bias was corrected by using a synthetic template baseline for primer optimization and computational correction. The original methods were these. Reads were assigned to V, D and J genes according to IMGT and analyzed in immunoSEQ Analyzer, with only productive sequences retained. Clonality was computed as one minus Shannon entropy normalized by log2 of the number of productive unique sequences. For each patient and control, public and private clones were evaluated within the 100 most prevalent clones. Clones were defined as Susac-specific if absent from the healthy and MS cohorts, from around 1,000 published viral clones and from other ImmuneACCESS disease sequences. TCRdb ran its own pipeline on the public reads, namely fastp trimming at Q25 and MiXCR clone calling, and kept in-frame beta chains. CDR3 protein sequences are deduplicated, and each keeps its most common genes and DNA. The V and J calls and clone size are TCRdb's, not the authors'. The sample yields about 90,000 distinct CDR3 sequences; around 96% were counted once. The ten top clones hold more than 0.5% of the sample.

The CDR3 goes from the cysteine to the phenylalanine over 16 residues. Left in the record is the CDR3 DNA by itself, 48 bases read in frame from the first base. At the junction V is shortened by 1 base and J by 4 bases, with 15 bases in between. CDR1 and CDR2 (MNHEY, SVGAGI) derive from the germline V gene. This clonotype was seen once. The antigen it binds to is not known. No base quality values were provided; no much bigger clone lies one nucleotide off. Support from one read is weak. Peripheral blood CD8+ and CD4+ T cells from healthy donors, Susac syndrome patients and multiple sclerosis patients were profiled by high-throughput TCR beta sequencing. Recently defined diagnostic criteria for definite or probable disease were met by the Susac syndrome patients. Bulk CD8+ and CD4+ T cells were purified magnetically by negative isolation, whereas CD8+ TEMRA cells were enriched by FACS. Blood was drawn into EDTA tubes, processed within 24 hours, and PBMCs were isolated by density gradient centrifugation. PBMCs intended for TCR sequencing were frozen in liquid nitrogen and were later thawed in a 37 degrees C water bath. Purity of sorted or isolated CD4+, CD8+ and CD8+ TEMRA cells was at least 90%.

Overall study outcomes, separate from this receptor: CD8+ repertoires in Susac syndrome showed clonal expansion, which was highest in CD8+ TEMRA cells and was greater in clinically active patients than in remitting patients. Approximately 15 Susac-specific public clones were identified in the total CD8+ repertoire, and roughly five Susac-specific public clones were identified in the CD8+ TEMRA repertoire. The number of individuals in the TCR sequencing and HLA analysis was recognized as being relatively small.

The sequence was obtained from a human donor with Susac syndrome. Sequencing input: CD8+ T cells from PBMCs. The sequence links TRBV6-5 to TRBJ2-3, with TRBD2 tentatively as D gene (6 bases match). The DNA is TGTGCCAGCAGTTACTTTCGGCAGGGAGGCGCAGATACGCAGTATTTT. It specifies CASSYFRQGGADTQYF.